The clone carrying this TCR beta chain was counted only a few times. Its target is unknown. This record belongs to a study of radiotherapy plus CTLA-4 blockade in lung cancer. For the study at large: Objective responses were observed in around a sixth of patients, and disease control was achieved by 31%. Study results and caveats: Following radiotherapy plus ipilimumab, tumor-derived TCR clones expanded in the blood.

The study treated chemo-refractory metastatic non-small-cell lung cancer patients with focal radiation plus ipilimumab CTLA-4 blockade. Produced via immunoSEQ multiplex PCR; TCRdb's table is partial and in-frame only. Among roughly 120,000 clones listed, 81% were seen once. CDR1 and CDR2 from the germline V gene are SGHRS and YFSETQ. The CDR3 has 13 amino acids. Trimming took 0 bases from V and 10 from J, leaving 13 bases between them. The V call is TRBV5-1, the J call TRBJ1-2; D call uncertain. The TCR sequence derives from a human donor with non-small cell lung cancer that progressed on radiotherapy plus ipilimumab. Some clones in this sample may be carry-over from other donors' samples. Sequenced material: peripheral blood, taken from a patient treated with radiotherapy plus ipilimumab. DNA for the CDR3: TGCGCCAGCAGCTTGGAAGGGTCCCGCGACTACACCTTC. Translating gives CASSLEGSRDYTF.